A selection of T cell receptor beta chains follows, all from one sample in a study of OX40 agonist ivuxolimab in advanced cancers. Profiled with immunoSEQ multiplex PCR; TCRdb holds only in-frame clones, not every one. The data show approximately 68,000 clones, roughly nine tenths seen once. The sample in question was CD4+ or CD8+ T cells sorted from blood, obtained in a trial of the OX40 agonist ivuxolimab. The source of these receptors is an adult with an advanced solid tumor such as melanoma, head and neck, liver or kidney cancer. Each CDR3 is given with its conserved first and last residue. The order of the fields is V gene, D gene, J gene, clone size, CDR3 DNA, CDR3 protein. A D gene is named only where the DNA matches it firmly. Only part of the rows carry a size: once, few, many, or a class if the clone is expanded.

>TRBV10-3|.|TRBJ2-3|.
TGTGCCATCAGTGAGTCGACTCTCGCAGATACGCAGTATTTT
CAISESTLADTQYF
>TRBV5-6|.|TRBJ1-6|.
TGTGCCAGCAGCTTGAGTTGGGCCGAGGATTCACCCCTCCACTTT
CASSLSWAEDSPLHF
>TRBV7-2|.|TRBJ1-4|once
TGTGCCAGCAGCTTAGCGGCCGCAACTAATGAAAAACTGTTTTTT
CASSLAAATNEKLFF
>TRBV27|.|TRBJ1-1|.
TGTGCCAGCAGTTTGGGCGGACCTAACACTGAAGCTTTCTTT
CASSLGGPNTEAFF
>TRBV7-8|TRBD1|TRBJ1-1|.
TGTGCCAGCAGCTCAGGGGGCACTGAAGCTTTCTTT
CASSSGGTEAFF
>TRBV11-2|.|TRBJ1-2|.
TGTGCCAGCAGCCCCGACAGTGTTGGCTACACCTTC
CASSPDSVGYTF
>TRBV27|TRBD1|TRBJ1-6|.
TGTGCCAGCAGTTTAGCGGGACAGGGGGTTTCACCCCTCCACTTT
CASSLAGQGVSPLHF
>TRBV7-9|TRBD2|TRBJ2-1|.
TGTGCCAGCAGCCCTACTAGCGGGCCGAACTACAATGAGCAGTTCTTC
CASSPTSGPNYNEQFF
>TRBV2|TRBD2|TRBJ2-1|.
TGTGCCAGCAGTGAAGGGACTAGTGTTTACAATGAGCAGTTCTTC
CASSEGTSVYNEQFF
>TRBV14|.|TRBJ1-1|.
TGTGCCAGCAGCCAAGATAGGCAGCCGAACACTGAAGCTTTCTTT
CASSQDRQPNTEAFF
>TRBV6-5|.|TRBJ1-3|.
TGTGCCAGCAGTTACGCCCCGGACAGCTCTGGAAACACCATATATTTT
CASSYAPDSSGNTIYF
>TRBV11-3|TRBD1|TRBJ2-1|.
TGTGCCAGCAGCTTAGTACCCGGGACAGGGGGCATCGATGAGCAGTTCTTC
CASSLVPGTGGIDEQFF
>TRBV9|.|TRBJ1-4|once
TGTGCCAGCAGCATCGGGGGAGCAACTAATGAAAAACTGTTTTTT
CASSIGGATNEKLFF
>TRBV20-1|.|TRBJ2-7|.
TGCAGTGCTAGGGAAGGTTACGAGCAGTACTTC
CSAREGYEQYF
>TRBV6-5|TRBD1|TRBJ1-2|.
TGTGCCAGCAGTTTCCAACCGGGACAGGGAATCTATGGCTACACCTTC
CASSFQPGQGIYGYTF
>TRBV15|.|TRBJ2-1|.
TGTGCCACCAGCAGGCACAGCGAGATGAACAATGAGCAGTTCTTC
CATSRHSEMNNEQFF